What follows are 25 T cell receptor beta chains derived from one specimen sequenced in a study of blood T cell repertoires in COVID-19. This table comes from immunoSEQ multiplex PCR, and its TCRdb copy is limited to in-frame clones, with some not included. Here the sample spans approximately 240,000 clones, 85% to 90% being singletons. Source material: PBMCs or T cells enriched from blood (not recorded which). The receptors come from a woman aged 18-29 years in a cohort exposed to, infected with or recovered from COVID-19 (not recorded which).

The rearrangement links TRBV7-9 to TRBJ1-2; 10 nucleotides match TRBD1. The germline V gene encodes CDR1 SEHNR and CDR2 FQNEAQ (reference sequence). The CDR3 has 16 amino acids. Trimming at V came to 4 bases and at J to 7 bases, leaving 12 bases not matched to a gene. The CDR3 protein is CASSSRTGQGESGYTF. The CDR3 DNA reads as TGTGCCAGCAGCTCCAGAACCGGACAGGGGGAGAGTGGCTACACCTTC.

The chain combines TRBV18 with TRBJ1-2; unclear D gene. This CDR3 region has 16 residues. V lost 2 bases to trimming and J lost 3 bases, with 16 bases between them. Germline values: CDR1 KGHSH, CDR2 LQKENI. Here the CDR3 DNA reads TGTGCCAGCTCACCATCCACGGAGGGAATGGACTATGGCTACACCTTC. Translation: CASSPSTEGMDYGYTF.

The chain links TRBV4-2 to TRBJ2-4, with TRBD2 matching 8 bases. The germline V gene has CDR1 LGHNA and CDR2 YNFKEQ. After removal of 4 bases from V and 0 bases from J, the junction contained 8 bases not matched to a gene. The CDR3 spans 17 residues. CDR3 residues: CASSREAGVRAKNIQYF. The CDR3 region has the DNA TGTGCCAGCAGCCGCGAAGCGGGAGTTCGAGCCAAAAACATTCAGTACTTC.

The CDR3 here is CASRETGEETQYF. Here the CDR3 DNA reads TGTGCCAGCAGGGAGACTGGAGAGGAGACCCAGTACTTC. The rearrangement uses TRBV2 and TRBJ2-5; D call uncertain. This CDR3 has 13 amino acids. Germline V gene data show CDR1 as SNHLY and CDR2 as FYNNEI. Trimming cost V 6 bases and J 5 bases, with 13 bases left between them.

The gene calls are TRBV7-9 and TRBJ1-6; the D is unclear. The CDR3 spans 15 residues. Germline lookup yields CDR1 SEHNR and CDR2 FQNEAQ (reference sequence). V was trimmed by 5 bases and J by 8 bases, leaving 16 bases between them. The CDR3 DNA is TGTGCCAGCAGCCCAGGTTTTCCCAAGGATTCACCCCTCCACTTT. Translating gives CASSPGFPKDSPLHF.

The V call is TRBV19, the J call TRBJ1-6, with TRBD1 as a possible D gene (5 bases). Germline V CDR1 and CDR2: LNHDA, SQIVND (reference sequence). This CDR3 spans 17 amino acids. Trimming pared 4 bases from V and 9 bases from J, leaving 22 bases between. The CDR3 loop is CASSTSITGVLGSPLHF. The CDR3 nucleotides are TGTGCCAGTAGTACCTCCATTACAGGAGTTTTGGGTTCACCCCTCCACTTT.

A word on this clone: The sample carries other DNA sequences with the same CDR3. This chain uses TRBV7-2 with TRBJ2-3; 12 bases fit TRBD2. This CDR3 contains 15 residues. CDR1 is SGHTA and CDR2 is FQGNSA in the germline V gene. The J segment lost 4 bases and the V segment lost 2 bases, leaving 1 base of the junction unmatched. In nucleotides, the CDR3 is TGTGCCAGCAGCTTACTAGCGGGAGGGGCAGATACGCAGTATTTT. It specifies CASSLLAGGADTQYF.

The V gene is TRBV5-5, the J gene TRBJ1-2, with TRBD1 identical over 7 bases. The CDR3 length is 14 residues. The trim removed 0 bases at V and 3 bases at J, leaving 2 bases unmatched. Germline V CDR1 and CDR2: SGHKS, YYEKEE (reference sequence). The CDR3 loop reads CASSLVGQDYGYTF. CDR3 DNA: TGTGCCAGCAGCTTGGTAGGACAGGACTATGGCTACACCTTC.

The CDR3 DNA is TGTGCCAGCAGCTTAAACGGTGCCTACAATGAGCAGTTCTTC. Its protein is CASSLNGAYNEQFF. The chain uses TRBV7-2 and TRBJ2-1; D gene unclear. CDR3 length: 14 residues. CDR1 is SGHTA, CDR2 FQGNSA, per germline. Between the trimmed V and J ends, which lost 2 bases and 2 bases, there was a span of 7 bases.

This chain uses TRBV18 with TRBJ2-6, with D unresolved. CDR3 length: 16 amino acids. Germline V gene lookup returns CDR1 KGHSH and CDR2 LQKENI. The ends were cut back, 0 bases at V and 0 bases at J, with 6 bases in the middle. The CDR3 sequence: CASSPPEISGANVLTF. Written as DNA, the CDR3 is TGTGCCAGCTCACCACCGGAGATCTCTGGGGCCAACGTCCTGACTTTC.

V usage is TRBV15 and J usage is TRBJ1-2; 7 nucleotides agree with TRBD1. With V trimmed by 5 bases and J by 11 bases, 17 bases remained unmatched. This CDR3 is built from 15 residues. Germline CDR1 LNHNV, CDR2 YYDKDF (reference sequence). The DNA of the CDR3 is TGTGCCACCAGCCGCCAAATAAGCGAGACAGGGTTTTACACCTTC. Translation gives CATSRQISETGFYTF. The variable domain in full, completed from reference TRBV15 and TRBJ1-2, reads DAMVIQNPRYQVTQFGKPVTLSCSQTLNHNVMYWYQQKSSQAPKLLFHYYDKDFNNEADTPDNFQSRRPNTSFCFLDIRSPGLGDTAMYLCATSRQISETGFYTFGSGTRLTVV.

This clone showed up many times. The genes are TRBV2 and TRBJ1-1, with D unclear. V was clipped by 4 bases and J by 4 bases, with 13 bases between them. The CDR3 spans 14 residues. Germline V lookup: CDR1 SNHLY, CDR2 FYNNEI. The CDR3 sequence is CASSASGLGTEAFF. The CDR3 DNA reads as TGTGCCAGCAGTGCCAGCGGACTGGGCACTGAAGCTTTCTTT.

The chain uses TRBV4-2 and TRBJ2-5; 12 nucleotides agree with TRBD2. Germline V gene lookup returns CDR1 LGHNA and CDR2 YNFKEQ. This CDR3 spans 16 amino acids. J was trimmed by 5 bases and V by 1 base; bases with no gene match: 5. The CDR3 reads CASSQASGRARETQYF. The CDR3 DNA reads TGTGCCAGCAGCCAAGCTAGCGGGAGGGCCAGGGAGACCCAGTACTTC.

The rearrangement uses TRBV3-1 (or the pseudogene TRBV3-2) and TRBJ2-7, with D perhaps TRBD1 (5 bases). With 1 base removed from V and 6 bases from J, the gap between germline ends came to 16 bases. The germline gives CDR1 LGHDT, CDR2 YNNKEL (reference sequence). CDR3 size: 15 residues. The CDR3 coding sequence is TGTGCCAGCAGCCAAGGACACGCCCTAGGGGTCGAGCAGTACTTC. Its protein is CASSQGHALGVEQYF.

The V gene is TRBV11-2, the J gene TRBJ2-7; the D is unclear. Deletions cut 1 base from V and 1 base from J, with 11 bases between. This CDR3 contains 15 residues. Germline assignment: CDR1 SGHAT and CDR2 FQNNGV. This chain's CDR3 is CASSLGQAFSYEQYF. The CDR3 DNA reads as TGTGCCAGCAGCTTAGGTCAGGCCTTTTCCTACGAGCAGTACTTC.

V is TRBV3-1 (or the pseudogene TRBV3-2) and J is TRBJ2-7, with D possibly TRBD2 on 5 matching bases. Trimming removed 1 base at V and 3 bases at J, with 13 bases between. The CDR3 length is 15 residues. CDR1 is LGHDT and CDR2 is YNNKEL in the germline V gene (reference sequence). CDR3 loop: CASSQGLGAYYEQYF. The DNA for the CDR3 is TGTGCCAGCAGCCAAGGTTTGGGAGCCTACTACGAGCAGTACTTC.

This clone was counted once. This chain connects TRBV30 to TRBJ2-7, with D possibly TRBD2 on 6 matching bases. Germline CDR1 reads GTSNPN; CDR2 reads SVGIG (reference sequence). V was cut by 3 bases and J by 2 bases, with 11 bases left in between. The CDR3 loop spans 13 amino acids. The CDR3 is CAWRGGEAYEQYF. Written as DNA, the CDR3 is TGTGCCTGGAGGGGCGGGGAAGCCTACGAGCAGTACTTC.

This clone was seen a single time. The V and J genes are TRBV29-1 and TRBJ1-1; D might be TRBD1 (6 bases). Trimming removed 1 base from V and 5 bases from J, with 20 bases in between. Germline loops: CDR1 SQVTM, CDR2 ANQGSEA. This CDR3 is built from 16 residues. The CDR3 DNA follows: TGCAGCGTTGAAGGTGCTCCAGGGAAGGGGGTAACTGAAGCTTTCTTT. Protein product: CSVEGAPGKGVTEAFF.

This chain joins TRBV28 and TRBJ1-5; 7 bases fit TRBD1. Looked up from germline, CDR1 is MDHEN and CDR2 is SYDVKM. This CDR3 spans 16 amino acids. V was clipped by 4 bases and J by 4 bases; unmatched bases: 10. The CDR3 spells CASSSLAGTANQPQHF. The CDR3 DNA follows: TGTGCCAGCAGTTCTCTTGCCGGGACAGCTAATCAGCCCCAGCATTTT.

The genes are TRBV12-5 and TRBJ2-1; TRBD2 matches at 9 bases. This CDR3 comprises 14 residues. The germline V gene has CDR1 LGHNT and CDR2 FRNRAP. The trim removed 5 bases at V and 5 bases at J, leaving 4 bases unmatched. The CDR3 DNA sequence: TGTGCTAGTGGTGGGACTAGCCCGCACAATGAGCAGTTCTTC. Amino acids: CASGGTSPHNEQFF.

The chain combines TRBV11-2 with TRBJ2-5; D is perhaps TRBD2 (5 bases). The CDR3 runs 17 residues. V lost 0 bases and J 6 bases, leaving 20 bases between the germline ends. CDR1 is SGHAT, CDR2 FQNNGV, per germline. CDR3 protein: CASSLDLGLLEQKTQYF. The CDR3 DNA follows: TGTGCCAGCAGCTTAGATCTCGGGCTACTAGAGCAAAAGACCCAGTACTTC.

The chain couples TRBV6-5 to TRBJ2-7; TRBD1 might be the D (7 bases). The ends were cut back, 6 bases at V and 4 bases at J, with 13 bases in the middle. Germline V CDR1 and CDR2: MNHEY, SVGAGI. The length of the CDR3 is 13 residues. CDR3: CASRMTGRYEQYF. The CDR3 region has the DNA TGTGCCAGCAGAATGACAGGGAGGTACGAGCAGTACTTC.

J is TRBJ1-1 and V is TRBV5-1; D remains ambiguous. Germline CDR1 SGHRS, CDR2 YFSETQ. V was trimmed by 8 bases and J by 7 bases, leaving 9 bases between them. The CDR3 is 10 amino acids. CDR3 in amino acids: CARRHREAFF. CDR3 coding DNA: TGCGCCAGAAGACATCGTGAAGCTTTCTTT.

The rearrangement joins TRBV4-1 to TRBJ2-2; 10 positions match TRBD1. The germline V gene has CDR1 MGHRA and CDR2 YSYEKL. J was trimmed by 5 bases and V by 1 base; bases with no gene match: 4. CDR3 length: 16 amino acids. The CDR3 sequence: CASSQGDRGRTGELFF. The CDR3 DNA reads TGCGCCAGCAGCCAAGGGGACAGGGGACGTACCGGGGAGCTGTTTTTT.

The V call is TRBV5-4, the J call TRBJ2-5, with 10 bases fitting TRBD1. The CDR3 runs 16 residues. Germline lookup yields CDR1 SGHNT and CDR2 YYREEE (reference sequence). V gave up 5 bases and J gave up 4 bases; unmatched junction bases: 11. In DNA form, the CDR3 reads TGTGCCAGCAGGGGGGGGCCGACAGGGGGCCGAGAGACCCAGTACTTC. It codes for CASRGGPTGGRETQYF.